The rows below give T cell receptor beta chains drawn from one sample of a study of blood T cell repertoires in COVID-19. Libraries were prepared by immunoSEQ multiplex PCR; TCRdb keeps only in-frame clonotypes and omits some of them. The data contain 120,000 or so clones, approximately 85% of them seen just once; the ten biggest clones take up more than 6.5%. Sequencing input: peripheral blood. The receptor set was obtained from an older man with active or convalescent COVID-19. The CDR3 runs from the conserved cysteine through the conserved F or W. D genes are given only for firm matches. A row's size may be missing; if present it is once, few, many or a size class.

j_gene: TRBJ1-2; v_gene: TRBV28; abundance: .; d_gene: .; CDR3aa: CASSLGGRGYGYTF; CDR3nt: TGTGCCAGCAGTTTAGGGGGGAGAGGCTATGGCTACACCTTC
j_gene: TRBJ1-2; v_gene: TRBV12-3/TRBV12-4; abundance: once; d_gene: .; CDR3aa: CASSFQGYGYTF; CDR3nt: TGTGCCAGCAGTTTCCAGGGTTATGGCTACACCTTC
j_gene: TRBJ2-5; v_gene: TRBV4-3; abundance: .; d_gene: .; CDR3aa: CASSQIVSGGLETQYF; CDR3nt: TGCGCCAGCAGCCAGATTGTGTCAGGGGGGTTAGAGACCCAGTACTTC
j_gene: TRBJ1-1; v_gene: TRBV5-1; abundance: .; d_gene: TRBD1; CDR3aa: CASSPPPGTGKMNTEAFF; CDR3nt: TGCGCCAGCAGCCCCCCACCCGGGACAGGGAAAATGAACACTGAAGCTTTCTTT
j_gene: TRBJ1-5; v_gene: TRBV30; abundance: .; d_gene: .; CDR3aa: CAWSPQVNQPQHF; CDR3nt: TGTGCCTGGAGTCCCCAGGTCAATCAGCCCCAGCATTTT
j_gene: TRBJ2-5; v_gene: TRBV9; abundance: .; d_gene: TRBD2; CDR3aa: CASSVEAGSGETQYF; CDR3nt: TGTGCCAGCAGCGTAGAAGCGGGGTCTGGGGAGACCCAGTACTTC
j_gene: TRBJ1-1; v_gene: TRBV30; abundance: .; d_gene: TRBD1; CDR3aa: CAWSVDRGSEAFF; CDR3nt: TGTGCCTGGAGTGTAGACAGGGGGTCCGAAGCTTTCTTT
j_gene: TRBJ1-1; v_gene: TRBV11-3; abundance: .; d_gene: .; CDR3aa: CASSSGQLNTEAFF; CDR3nt: TGTGCCAGCAGCAGTGGACAGTTGAACACTGAAGCTTTCTTT
j_gene: TRBJ1-5; v_gene: TRBV2; abundance: .; d_gene: TRBD1; CDR3aa: CASTRQGYNQPQHF; CDR3nt: TGTGCCAGCACTAGACAGGGTTACAATCAGCCCCAGCATTTT
j_gene: TRBJ2-2; v_gene: TRBV20-1; abundance: .; d_gene: TRBD2; CDR3aa: CSASVSGRPGELFF; CDR3nt: TGCAGTGCTAGTGTTAGCGGGAGACCCGGGGAGCTGTTTTTT
j_gene: TRBJ2-1; v_gene: TRBV6-5; abundance: .; d_gene: TRBD1; CDR3aa: CASSRDRDSYNEQFF; CDR3nt: TGTGCCAGCAGCCGCGACAGGGACTCCTACAATGAGCAGTTCTTC
j_gene: TRBJ2-3; v_gene: TRBV5-5; abundance: .; d_gene: TRBD2; CDR3aa: CASSPAGGRRSVPQYF; CDR3nt: TGTGCCAGCAGTCCGGCGGGGGGGCGCCGAAGCGTTCCGCAGTATTTT
j_gene: TRBJ2-1; v_gene: TRBV5-1; abundance: .; d_gene: TRBD1; CDR3aa: CASSLDPQGAGEQFF; CDR3nt: TGCGCCAGCAGCTTGGATCCACAGGGGGCGGGTGAGCAGTTCTTC
j_gene: TRBJ2-1; v_gene: TRBV29-1; abundance: .; d_gene: .; CDR3aa: CSVAHPGDHEQFF; CDR3nt: TGCAGCGTTGCCCACCCAGGGGACCATGAGCAGTTCTTC
j_gene: TRBJ2-7; v_gene: TRBV10-3; abundance: .; d_gene: .; CDR3aa: CAIGLSPYEQYF; CDR3nt: TGTGCCATCGGTCTGAGTCCCTACGAGCAGTACTTC
j_gene: TRBJ1-2; v_gene: TRBV7-3; abundance: .; d_gene: TRBD1; CDR3aa: CASSPKGQGDYGYTF; CDR3nt: TGTGCCAGCAGCCCTAAGGGACAGGGGGACTATGGCTACACCTTC
j_gene: TRBJ2-7; v_gene: TRBV11-2; abundance: .; d_gene: TRBD1; CDR3aa: CASSRWDRGPRF; CDR3nt: TGTGCCAGCAGCCGATGGGACAGGGGGCCCAGATTC
j_gene: TRBJ1-5; v_gene: TRBV2; abundance: .; d_gene: .; CDR3aa: CASSEGENQPQHF; CDR3nt: TGTGCCAGCAGTGAAGGAGAAAATCAGCCCCAGCATTTT
j_gene: TRBJ1-2; v_gene: TRBV28; abundance: .; d_gene: .; CDR3aa: CASSHDNGYTF; CDR3nt: TGTGCCAGCAGCCATGACAATGGCTACACCTTC
j_gene: TRBJ2-7; v_gene: TRBV30; abundance: .; d_gene: .; CDR3aa: CAWSVLYEQYF; CDR3nt: TGTGCCTGGAGTGTACTTTACGAGCAGTACTTC
j_gene: TRBJ1-2; v_gene: TRBV5-1; abundance: .; d_gene: TRBD1; CDR3aa: CASSREGAYDGYTF; CDR3nt: TGCGCCAGCAGCCGTGAGGGGGCTTATGATGGCTACACCTTC
j_gene: TRBJ2-5; v_gene: TRBV25-1; abundance: .; d_gene: .; CDR3aa: CASSEPGQETQYF; CDR3nt: TGTGCCAGCAGTGAACCAGGGCAAGAGACCCAGTACTTC
j_gene: TRBJ2-7; v_gene: TRBV28; abundance: .; d_gene: .; CDR3aa: CASSLQEGEQYF; CDR3nt: TGTGCCAGCAGTCTGCAGGAGGGCGAGCAGTACTTC
j_gene: TRBJ1-4; v_gene: TRBV6-5; abundance: once; d_gene: .; CDR3aa: CASSYSNTNEKLFF; CDR3nt: TGTGCCAGCAGTTACTCGAACACGAATGAAAAACTGTTTTTT
j_gene: TRBJ1-2; v_gene: TRBV18; abundance: few; d_gene: TRBD1; CDR3aa: CASSPGQGETGYTF; CDR3nt: TGTGCCAGCTCACCCGGACAGGGGGAGACGGGCTACACCTTC
j_gene: TRBJ1-2; v_gene: TRBV7-2; abundance: .; d_gene: .; CDR3aa: CASSFVRPLRDRRRGYTF; CDR3nt: TGTGCCAGCAGCTTTGTGAGGCCCCTAAGAGATCGTAGACGGGGCTACACCTTC
j_gene: TRBJ2-7; v_gene: TRBV11-3; abundance: .; d_gene: TRBD1; CDR3aa: CASSWGQGYEQYF; CDR3nt: TGTGCCAGCAGCTGGGGACAGGGCTACGAGCAGTACTTC
j_gene: TRBJ2-2; v_gene: TRBV12-5; abundance: .; d_gene: .; CDR3aa: CASGLGPTVGGELFF; CDR3nt: TGTGCTAGTGGTTTGGGGCCCACCGTTGGCGGGGAGCTGTTTTTT
j_gene: TRBJ1-2; v_gene: TRBV19; abundance: many; d_gene: .; CDR3aa: CASSTAAGYTF; CDR3nt: TGTGCCAGTAGTACGGCGGCTGGCTACACCTTC
j_gene: TRBJ2-7; v_gene: TRBV19; abundance: .; d_gene: TRBD1; CDR3aa: CASRGQGARDEQYF; CDR3nt: TGTGCCAGTAGAGGACAGGGGGCGCGAGACGAGCAGTACTTC
j_gene: TRBJ2-7; v_gene: TRBV5-4; abundance: .; d_gene: TRBD1; CDR3aa: CASSLVGQGPSYEQYF; CDR3nt: TGTGCCAGCAGCTTGGTTGGACAGGGGCCCTCCTACGAGCAGTACTTC
j_gene: TRBJ1-3; v_gene: TRBV5-4; abundance: .; d_gene: TRBD1; CDR3aa: CASSLDRGSGNTIYF; CDR3nt: TGTGCCAGCAGCTTGGACAGGGGTAGTGGAAACACCATATATTTT
j_gene: TRBJ1-3; v_gene: TRBV6-5; abundance: .; d_gene: TRBD1; CDR3aa: CASSTGGNAIYF; CDR3nt: TGTGCCAGCAGTACAGGGGGCAACGCCATATATTTT
j_gene: TRBJ2-7; v_gene: TRBV4-2; abundance: .; d_gene: TRBD2; CDR3aa: CASSQDAGGSYEQYF; CDR3nt: TGTGCCAGCAGCCAAGATGCGGGAGGTTCCTACGAGCAGTACTTC
j_gene: TRBJ2-1; v_gene: TRBV24-1; abundance: .; d_gene: .; CDR3aa: CATTGSSSYNEQFF; CDR3nt: TGTGCCACTACAGGGTCTAGCTCCTACAATGAGCAGTTCTTC
j_gene: TRBJ2-7; v_gene: TRBV7-3; abundance: .; d_gene: TRBD2; CDR3aa: CASSIVRGEGEQYF; CDR3nt: TGTGCCAGCAGCATAGTCCGGGGGGAAGGTGAGCAGTACTTC
j_gene: TRBJ2-7; v_gene: TRBV4-1; abundance: .; d_gene: .; CDR3aa: CASSLDRPYEQYF; CDR3nt: TGCGCCAGCAGCCTGGACAGACCCTACGAGCAGTACTTC
j_gene: TRBJ2-7; v_gene: TRBV29-1; abundance: .; d_gene: .; CDR3aa: CSVQTSYEQYF; CDR3nt: TGCAGCGTTCAGACTAGCTACGAGCAGTACTTC
j_gene: TRBJ2-5; v_gene: TRBV7-3; abundance: .; d_gene: .; CDR3aa: CASSLTASGGVETQYF; CDR3nt: TGTGCCAGCAGCTTAACGGCGTCGGGGGGCGTAGAGACCCAGTACTTC
j_gene: TRBJ2-7; v_gene: TRBV12-3/TRBV12-4; abundance: .; d_gene: .; CDR3aa: CASTLGRENEQYF; CDR3nt: TGTGCCAGCACCTTAGGGAGAGAGAACGAGCAGTACTTC
j_gene: TRBJ2-2; v_gene: TRBV10-3; abundance: .; d_gene: .; CDR3aa: CAISEPRKVTERRKTNTGELFF; CDR3nt: TGTGCCATCAGTGAGCCGCGGAAAGTTACGGAGCGCCGTAAAACGAACACCGGGGAGCTGTTTTTT
j_gene: TRBJ1-3; v_gene: TRBV29-1; abundance: .; d_gene: .; CDR3aa: CSVEVVSGNTIYF; CDR3nt: TGCAGCGTTGAGGTAGTCTCGGGAAACACCATATATTTT
j_gene: TRBJ1-6; v_gene: TRBV5-1; abundance: .; d_gene: TRBD1; CDR3aa: CASSYGQGNYNSPLHF; CDR3nt: TGCGCCAGCAGTTATGGACAGGGCAACTATAATTCACCCCTCCACTTT
j_gene: TRBJ1-1; v_gene: TRBV30; abundance: many; d_gene: TRBD1; CDR3aa: CACNRGSNTEAFF; CDR3nt: TGTGCCTGCAACAGGGGGTCGAACACTGAAGCTTTCTTT
j_gene: TRBJ2-1; v_gene: TRBV25-1; abundance: .; d_gene: TRBD2; CDR3aa: CASSESGRRREQFF; CDR3nt: TGTGCCAGCAGTGAAAGCGGGAGACGACGTGAGCAGTTCTTC
j_gene: TRBJ2-7; v_gene: TRBV10-3; abundance: .; d_gene: TRBD2; CDR3aa: CALSDTAGYEQYF; CDR3nt: TGTGCCTTATCAGATACAGCGGGATACGAGCAGTACTTC
j_gene: TRBJ2-1; v_gene: TRBV18; abundance: .; d_gene: TRBD1; CDR3aa: CASSSDRGHGEQFF; CDR3nt: TGTGCCAGCTCATCGGACAGGGGGCACGGTGAGCAGTTCTTC
j_gene: TRBJ2-7; v_gene: TRBV7-6; abundance: once; d_gene: .; CDR3aa: CASSPSFGVAYEQYF; CDR3nt: TGTGCCAGCAGCCCGTCTTTCGGGGTTGCCTACGAGCAGTACTTC
j_gene: TRBJ2-7; v_gene: TRBV5-4; abundance: .; d_gene: TRBD1; CDR3aa: CASSSDRVGEQYF; CDR3nt: TGTGCCAGCAGCTCCGACAGGGTCGGCGAGCAGTACTTC